The sequence of this T cell receptor beta chain was determined in a study of blood T cell repertoires in COVID-19. Overall study context: PBMCs, B-cell-depleted T cells, or T cells were the source of the cDNA or gDNA that made up the material.

Enrolment of Seattle patients took place during active infection, and they were followed longitudinally. The germline V gene has CDR1 ENHRY and CDR2 SYGVKD. V was clipped by 0 bases and J by 5 bases, with 10 bases between them. The length of the CDR3 is 15 residues. Using immunoSEQ multiplex PCR, the repertoire was profiled, and TCRdb retains in-frame clones only, with some absent. The profile shows roughly 230,000 clones, around nine tenths of them singletons. Source material: peripheral blood. The TCR comes from a man in his thirties or forties with COVID-19, enrolled during active disease. The chain combines TRBV10-3 with TRBJ2-2; maybe TRBD2 (6 bases). The CDR3 bases are TGTGCCATCAGTGAGTCTAGCGGAAAAACCGGGGAGCTGTTTTTT. As protein: CAISESSGKTGELFF.